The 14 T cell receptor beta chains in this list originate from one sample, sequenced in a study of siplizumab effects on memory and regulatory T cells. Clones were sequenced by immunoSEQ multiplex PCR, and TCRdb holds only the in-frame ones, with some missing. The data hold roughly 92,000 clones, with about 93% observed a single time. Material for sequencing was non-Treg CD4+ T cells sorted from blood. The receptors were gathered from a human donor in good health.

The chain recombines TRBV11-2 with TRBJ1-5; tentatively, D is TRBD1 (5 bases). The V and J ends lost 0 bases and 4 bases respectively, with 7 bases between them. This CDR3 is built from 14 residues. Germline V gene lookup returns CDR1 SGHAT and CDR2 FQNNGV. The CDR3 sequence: CASSLERGNQPQHF. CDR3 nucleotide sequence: TGTGCCAGCAGCTTAGAGAGGGGTAATCAGCCCCAGCATTTT.

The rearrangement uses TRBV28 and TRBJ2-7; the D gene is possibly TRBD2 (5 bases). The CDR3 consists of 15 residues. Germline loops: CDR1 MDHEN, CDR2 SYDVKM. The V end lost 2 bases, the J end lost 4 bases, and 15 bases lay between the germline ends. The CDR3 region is CASSLRQPTRYEQYF. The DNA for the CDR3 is TGTGCCAGCAGTTTAAGGCAGCCAACTAGGTACGAGCAGTACTTC.

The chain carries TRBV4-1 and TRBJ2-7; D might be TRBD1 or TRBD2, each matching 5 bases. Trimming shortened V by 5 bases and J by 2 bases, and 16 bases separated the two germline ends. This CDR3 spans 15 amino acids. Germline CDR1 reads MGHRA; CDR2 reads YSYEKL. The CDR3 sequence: CASSSIGTDAYEQYF. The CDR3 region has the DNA TGCGCCAGCAGCTCAATCGGGACGGATGCCTACGAGCAGTACTTC.

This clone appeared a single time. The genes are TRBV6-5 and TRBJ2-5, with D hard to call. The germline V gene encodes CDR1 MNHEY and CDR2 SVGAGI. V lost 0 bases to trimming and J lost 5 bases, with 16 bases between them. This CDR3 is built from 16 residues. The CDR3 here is CASSYSFTGVTETQYF. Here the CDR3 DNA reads TGTGCCAGCAGTTACTCTTTCACCGGCGTTACGGAGACCCAGTACTTC.

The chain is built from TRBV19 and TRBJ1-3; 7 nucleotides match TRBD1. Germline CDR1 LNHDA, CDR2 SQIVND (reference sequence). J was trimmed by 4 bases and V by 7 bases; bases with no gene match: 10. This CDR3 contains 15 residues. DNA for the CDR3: TGTGCCAGTACAATGACAGGGACGAGCGGAAACACCATATATTTT. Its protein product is CASTMTGTSGNTIYF.

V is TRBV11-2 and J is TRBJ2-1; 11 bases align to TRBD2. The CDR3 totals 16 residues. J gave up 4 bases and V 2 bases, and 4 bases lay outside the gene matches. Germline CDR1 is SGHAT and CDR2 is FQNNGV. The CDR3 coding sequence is TGTGCCAGCAGCTTACCGACTAGCGGGACTTACAATGAGCAGTTCTTC. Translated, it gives CASSLPTSGTYNEQFF.

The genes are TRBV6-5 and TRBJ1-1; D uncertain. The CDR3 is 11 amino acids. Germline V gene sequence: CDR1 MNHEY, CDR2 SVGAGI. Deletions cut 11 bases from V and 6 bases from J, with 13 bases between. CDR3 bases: TGTGCCGTTGTTCGTCGGTCTGAAGCTTTCTTT. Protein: CAVVRRSEAFF.

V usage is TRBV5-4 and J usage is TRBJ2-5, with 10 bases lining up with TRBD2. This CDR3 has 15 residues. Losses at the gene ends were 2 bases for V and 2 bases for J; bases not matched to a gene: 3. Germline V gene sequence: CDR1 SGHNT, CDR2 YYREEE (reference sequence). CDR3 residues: CASSLAGGRQETQYF. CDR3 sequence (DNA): TGTGCCAGCAGCTTAGCGGGAGGGAGACAAGAGACCCAGTACTTC. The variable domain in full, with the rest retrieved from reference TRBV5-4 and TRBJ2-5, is ETGVTQSPTHLIKTRGQQVTLRCSSQSGHNTVSWYQQALGQGPQFIFQYYREEENGRGNFPPRFSGLQFPNYSSELNVNALELDDSALYLCASSLAGGRQETQYFGPGTRLLVL.

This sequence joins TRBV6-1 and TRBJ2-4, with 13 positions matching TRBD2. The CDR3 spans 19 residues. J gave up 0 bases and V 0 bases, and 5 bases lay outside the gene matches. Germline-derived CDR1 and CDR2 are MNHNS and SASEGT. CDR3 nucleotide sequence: TGTGCCAGCAGTGAAGCGCCACTAGCGGGAGGGCTAGCCAAAAACATTCAGTACTTC. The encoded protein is CASSEAPLAGGLAKNIQYF.

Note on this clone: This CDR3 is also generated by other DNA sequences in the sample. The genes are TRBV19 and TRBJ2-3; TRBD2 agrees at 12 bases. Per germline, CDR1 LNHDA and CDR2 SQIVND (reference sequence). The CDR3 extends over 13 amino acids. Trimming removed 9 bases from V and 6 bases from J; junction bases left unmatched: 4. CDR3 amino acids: CASRLAGADTQYF. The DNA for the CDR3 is TGTGCCAGCAGACTAGCGGGGGCGGATACGCAGTATTTT.

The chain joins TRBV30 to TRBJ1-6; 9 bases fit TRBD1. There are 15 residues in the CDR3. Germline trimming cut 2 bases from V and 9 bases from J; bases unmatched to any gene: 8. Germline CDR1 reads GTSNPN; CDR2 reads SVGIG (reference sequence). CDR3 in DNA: TGTGCCTGGAGTAGAGGGGGACAGGGATCTTCACCCCTCCACTTT. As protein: CAWSRGGQGSSPLHF. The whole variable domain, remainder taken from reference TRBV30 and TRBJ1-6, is SQTIHQWPATLVQPVGSPLSLECTVEGTSNPNLYWYRQAAGRGLQLLFYSVGIGQISSEVPQNLSASRPQDRQFILSSKKLLLSDSGFYLCAWSRGGQGSSPLHFGNGTRLTVT.

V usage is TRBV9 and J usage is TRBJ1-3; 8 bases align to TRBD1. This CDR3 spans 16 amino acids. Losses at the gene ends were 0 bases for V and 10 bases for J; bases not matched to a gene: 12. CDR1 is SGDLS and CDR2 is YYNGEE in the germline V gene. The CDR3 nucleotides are TGTGCCAGCAGCGTAGGAAATGACAGGGGACTACTAACCATATATTTT. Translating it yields CASSVGNDRGLLTIYF.

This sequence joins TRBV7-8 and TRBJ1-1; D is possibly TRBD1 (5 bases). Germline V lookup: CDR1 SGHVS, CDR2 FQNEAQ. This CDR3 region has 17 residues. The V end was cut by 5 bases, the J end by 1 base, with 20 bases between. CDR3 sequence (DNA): TGTGCCAGCAGCCCCCAGGATAGAGGTGGACAGAACACTGAAGCTTTCTTT. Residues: CASSPQDRGGQNTEAFF.

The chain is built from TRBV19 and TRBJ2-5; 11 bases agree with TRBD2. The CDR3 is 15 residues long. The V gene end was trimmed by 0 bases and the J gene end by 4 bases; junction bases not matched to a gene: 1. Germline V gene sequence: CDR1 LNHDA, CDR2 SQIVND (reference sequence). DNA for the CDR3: TGTGCCAGTAGTATAGATCTAGCGGGAGGAGAGACCCAGTACTTC. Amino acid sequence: CASSIDLAGGETQYF.